This TCR beta chain was identified in a study of regulatory T cells in long-lasting Graves disease. Points on this clonotype: What it binds is unknown. The germline gene is not matched at one end of the junction; a read error may be the cause.

Researchers made TCR beta libraries by using iRepertoire HTBI primers and running Arm-PCR on CDR3 regions. TCRdb passed the multiplex PCR reads through MiXCR, listing each CDR3 protein once. The data contain 310,000 or so distinct CDR3 sequences, around a fifth of them singletons. Noted time point: persistent/refractory GD, antithyroid drugs over 5 years with positive TRAb. Researchers made the TCR library from RNA that was extracted from PBMCs. The patients included were those that came from an endocrinology department in Xi'an, China. The study, taken as a whole, reports: Not thyroid tissue but only peripheral blood was studied. Lower TCR diversity characterized persistent Graves' patients relative to newly diagnosed patients.

Sequencing used peripheral blood mononuclear cells (PBMCs), obtained when the disease was refractory, from a patient treated with antithyroid drugs. The clonotype was recovered from a female donor with Graves disease.

The CDR3 DNA follows: TGCAGCGTTGAGAGGGACGGCGGGAACCCCGGGGAGCTGTTTTTT. Amino acids: CSVERDGGNPGELFF. The J gene is TRBJ2-2, the V gene TRBV29-1, with D perhaps TRBD2 (6 bases). The CDR3 extends over 15 amino acids. The germline CDR1 and CDR2 sequences are SQVTM and ANQGSEA.